One sample yielded the 32 T cell receptor beta chains listed below, sequenced in a study of T cell repertoires in cytomegalovirus infection. Their specific antigens are unknown. TCRdb itself ran the reads through MiXCR, one entry per CDR3 protein. The sample contains 68,000 or so distinct CDR3 sequences, 20% to 25% of which appear only once. Sample: PBMCs, sequenced either directly or after in vitro stimulation (not recorded which). The receptor source for this set is a human donor in good health (CMV status not recorded). Some clones in this sample may be carry-over from other donors' samples.

This chain links TRBV28 with TRBJ2-1; no firm D call. The CDR3 consists of 15 residues. The germline CDR1 and CDR2 sequences are MDHEN and SYDVKM. Trimming left V 7 bases short and J 0 bases short, with 13 bases between. The CDR3 spells CASTPLYSSYNEQFF. The CDR3 DNA is TGTGCCAGCACCCCTTTGTATAGCTCCTACAATGAGCAGTTCTTC.

This clonotype was seen a handful of times. The genes are TRBV11-2 and TRBJ2-7; TRBD2 matches at 9 bases. The V gene's germline CDR1 is SGHAT and CDR2 FQNNGV. Trimming took 5 bases from V and 3 from J; bases not matched to a gene: 8. This CDR3 has 15 amino acids. In DNA form, the CDR3 reads TGTGCCAGCAGCAGAGTACTAGCGGGTTACTACGAGCAGTACTTC. It codes for CASSRVLAGYYEQYF.

The genes are TRBV29-1 and TRBJ2-7; a possible D gene is TRBD1 (6 bases). This CDR3 is built from 13 residues. The V gene lost 4 bases and the J gene lost 3 bases, with 13 bases spanning the gap. Germline V gene data show CDR1 as SQVTM and CDR2 as ANQGSEA. The CDR3 sequence is CSVATGSNYEQYF. The CDR3 coding sequence is TGCAGCGTTGCGACAGGCTCCAACTACGAGCAGTACTTC.

The rearrangement joins TRBV28 to TRBJ1-1; tentative D call: TRBD1 (5 bases). This CDR3 has 15 residues. The V gene lost 4 bases and the J gene lost 2 bases, with 14 bases spanning the gap. The germline CDR1 and CDR2 sequences are MDHEN and SYDVKM. The CDR3 coding sequence is TGTGCCAGCAGTTCCCTTGGGGGTTCTAACACTGAAGCTTTCTTT. Encoded protein: CASSSLGGSNTEAFF.

This clonotype was recorded at least ten times. The V gene is TRBV6-2 or TRBV6-3, the J gene TRBJ2-5; D remains unclear. Trimming cost V 4 bases and J 5 bases, with 8 bases left between them. This CDR3 has 12 residues. The V gene's germline CDR1 is MNHEY and CDR2 SVGEGT. In DNA, the CDR3 is TGTGCCAGCAGTTCGGTTGGGGAGACCCAGTACTTC. Translation gives CASSSVGETQYF.

This clonotype was seen repeatedly, ten times or more. V is TRBV27 and J is TRBJ1-1; D call uncertain. V was pared by 1 base and J by 1 base, with 4 bases between. Germline lookup yields CDR1 MNHEY and CDR2 SMNVEV (reference sequence). The CDR3 spans 13 residues. In nucleotides, the CDR3 is TGTGCCAGCAGTTTATTGGGGAACACTGAAGCTTTCTTT. Translated: CASSLLGNTEAFF.

In this sample, this clonotype turned up many times. This rearrangement joins TRBV5-6 to TRBJ1-1; 10 bases align to TRBD1. V was clipped by 1 base and J by 4 bases; unmatched bases: 7. Germline V gene lookup returns CDR1 SGHDT and CDR2 YYEEEE. This CDR3 contains 16 residues. In nucleotides, the CDR3 is TGTGCCAGCAGCTTGTTTGGGACAGGGGTTGTCACTGAAGCTTTCTTT. This translates into CASSLFGTGVVTEAFF.

The chain is built from TRBV20-1 and TRBJ1-2; D is unresolved. CDR1 DFQATT and CDR2 SNEGSKA come from the germline V gene (reference sequence). Trimming took 3 bases from V and 2 from J, leaving 7 bases between them. The CDR3 covers 12 residues. This chain's CDR3 is CSARGGNYGYTF. The CDR3 DNA reads as TGCAGTGCTAGGGGTGGCAACTATGGCTACACCTTC.

This chain links TRBV9 with TRBJ2-5; TRBD1 aligns across 9 bases. V dropped 3 bases and J dropped 4; count of bases not matched to a gene: 10. This CDR3 spans 16 amino acids. Per the germline V gene, CDR1 is SGDLS and CDR2 is YYNGEE. CDR3 nucleotide sequence: TGTGCCAGCAGCGCGAACCGGGACAGGGCGCGAGAGACCCAGTACTTC. Translated: CASSANRDRARETQYF. Full variable domain (missing parts from reference TRBV9 and TRBJ2-5): DSGVTQTPKHLITATGQRVTLRCSPRSGDLSVYWYQQSLDQGLQFLIQYYNGEERAKGNILERFSAQQFPDLHSELNLSSLELGDSALYFCASSANRDRARETQYFGPGTRLLVL.

V usage is TRBV20-1 and J usage is TRBJ2-5; 10 bases align to TRBD2. This CDR3 contains 15 residues. Germline V gives CDR1 DFQATT, CDR2 SNEGSKA (reference sequence). The V gene end was trimmed by 2 bases and the J gene end by 4 bases; junction bases not matched to a gene: 7. As DNA, the CDR3 is TGCAGTGCTAGAACCCCAGCGGGAGGGGGAGAGACCCAGTACTTC. Its translation: CSARTPAGGGETQYF.

Written as DNA, the CDR3 is TGTGCCAGCAGCCCCCGGGAGCTGGCTTACAATGAGCAGTTCTTC. Protein product: CASSPRELAYNEQFF. This chain joins TRBV6-2 or TRBV6-3 and TRBJ2-1, with D maybe TRBD2 (6 bases). The CDR3 is 15 amino acids. V was cut by 6 bases and J by 4 bases, with 16 bases left in between. Germline lookup yields CDR1 MNHEY and CDR2 SVGEGT.

This clonotype was counted a single time. The rearrangement links TRBV20-1 to TRBJ2-1; 8 positions agree with TRBD2. Unmatched junction bases numbered 7, after V lost 5 bases and J lost 4 bases. The CDR3 contains 14 residues. Germline values: CDR1 DFQATT, CDR2 SNEGSKA (reference sequence). CDR3 sequence: CSAGREGLYNEQFF. In DNA form, the CDR3 reads TGCAGTGCTGGACGGGAGGGCCTTTACAATGAGCAGTTCTTC.

This chain connects TRBV6-2 or TRBV6-3 to TRBJ1-1; TRBD1 might be the D (6 bases). There are 15 residues in the CDR3. V dropped 7 bases and J dropped 2 bases, with 17 bases sitting between them. Germline V lookup: CDR1 MNHEY, CDR2 SVGEGT. CDR3 loop: CASTPRPGTNTEAFF. CDR3 bases: TGTGCCAGCACCCCGAGACCCGGGACAAACACTGAAGCTTTCTTT.

This clonotype was detected only once. V is TRBV6-2 or TRBV6-3 and J is TRBJ1-1; D call uncertain. V was shortened by 0 bases and J by 4 bases, with 15 bases between the two germline ends. The length of the CDR3 is 16 residues. The germline CDR1 and CDR2 sequences are MNHEY and SVGEGT. Here the CDR3 reads CASSYSPGRKVTEAFF. DNA for the CDR3: TGTGCCAGCAGTTACTCACCTGGGAGAAAGGTCACTGAAGCTTTCTTT.

CDR3 coding DNA: TGTGCCACCAGTGACCCCTCCGGGCAGGCTTGGGATGGCTACACCTTC. This gives the protein CATSDPSGQAWDGYTF. The J gene is TRBJ1-2, the V gene TRBV24-1; the D is unclear. Trimming removed 4 bases from V and 6 bases from J, with 20 bases in between. Germline V gene data show CDR1 as KGHDR and CDR2 as SFDVKD. The CDR3 consists of 16 residues.

This chain uses TRBV12-3 or TRBV12-4 with TRBJ2-7, with 7 nucleotides matching TRBD1. CDR3 length equals 14 residues. V was pared by 2 bases and J by 3 bases, with 4 bases of the junction left unmatched. The CDR3 coding sequence is TGTGCCAGCAGTTTATTAACAGGGGACTACGAGCAGTACTTC. This gives the protein CASSLLTGDYEQYF.

This chain uses TRBV3-1 with TRBJ1-1; weak D call: TRBD1 (6 bases). V lost 7 bases and J 4 bases, leaving 19 bases between the germline ends. This CDR3 contains 15 residues. The germline V gene has CDR1 LGHDT and CDR2 YNNKEL (reference sequence). The CDR3 region is CASNPGAAGSTEAFF. The DNA for the CDR3 is TGTGCCAGCAATCCAGGGGCCGCGGGTAGCACTGAAGCTTTCTTT.

This clonotype was recorded a few times. V usage is TRBV7-8 and J usage is TRBJ1-5, with 7 nucleotides matching TRBD1. The V gene's germline CDR1 is SGHVS and CDR2 FQNEAQ. V shed 1 base, J shed 7 bases, and the junction held 4 bases outside the gene matches. The CDR3 contains 14 residues. CDR3 coding DNA: TGTGCCAGCAGCTTAGACAGGGGCGGACAGCCCCAGCATTTT. It translates to CASSLDRGGQPQHF.

The gene calls are TRBV6-5 and TRBJ2-7; D may be TRBD2 (6 bases). V lost 2 bases and J lost 2, with 13 bases in between. Germline values: CDR1 MNHEY, CDR2 SVGAGI. The length of the CDR3 is 15 residues. CDR3 in amino acids: CASSYGAGWAYEQYF. As DNA, the CDR3 is TGTGCCAGCAGTTACGGGGCGGGGTGGGCCTACGAGCAGTACTTC.

The genes are TRBV4-3 and TRBJ2-1; D may be TRBD1 (5 bases). The CDR3 has 15 amino acids. V shed 2 bases and J shed 3 bases, with 11 bases lying between them. The germline gives CDR1 LGHNA, CDR2 YSLEER. The CDR3 nucleotides are TGCGCCAGCAGCCAACAGGGTGGAAGCTACAATGAGCAGTTCTTC. As protein: CASSQQGGSYNEQFF.

This clonotype was counted many times. The rearrangement links TRBV7-2 to TRBJ2-2; D remains unclear. From germline, CDR1 is SGHTA and CDR2 FQGNSA. V lost 2 bases to trimming and J lost 6 bases, with 10 bases between them. This CDR3 has 14 residues. CDR3 amino acids: CASSLRRLPGELFF. CDR3 sequence (DNA): TGTGCCAGCAGCTTAAGACGTTTGCCCGGGGAGCTGTTTTTT.

The V call is TRBV19, the J call TRBJ2-3; D could derive from TRBD1 or TRBD2 (5 bases each). Trimming stripped 7 bases from V and 3 bases from J, with 8 bases between. The CDR3 covers 12 residues. CDR1 and CDR2 (germline): LNHDA, SQIVND (reference sequence). CDR3 sequence: CASKGTTDTQYF. The CDR3, as DNA: TGTGCCAGTAAGGGGACGACAGATACGCAGTATTTT.

This clonotype was seen only a few times. The V gene is TRBV7-3, the J gene TRBJ2-3; TRBD2 matches at 11 bases. With 5 bases clipped from V and 4 bases from J, the junction kept 8 bases outside the gene matches. Germline lookup yields CDR1 SGHTA and CDR2 FQGTGA. This CDR3 has 16 amino acids. DNA for the CDR3: TGTGCCAGCAGCAATATAGCGGGAGGGGGCCCAGATACGCAGTATTTT. Encoded protein: CASSNIAGGGPDTQYF.

This chain connects TRBV5-1 to TRBJ2-1, with a weak D call TRBD1 (6 bases). Trimming removed 1 base at V and 0 bases at J, with 8 bases between. The germline V gene has CDR1 SGHRS and CDR2 YFSETQ. The CDR3 runs 15 residues. CDR3 protein: CASSLRQASYNEQFF. CDR3 nucleotide sequence: TGCGCCAGCAGCTTGCGACAGGCCTCCTACAATGAGCAGTTCTTC. Full variable domain (rest looked up from reference TRBV5-1 and TRBJ2-1): KAGVTQTPRYLIKTRGQQVTLSCSPISGHRSVSWYQQTPGQGLQFLFEYFSETQRNKGNFPGRFSGRQFSNSRSEMNVSTLELGDSALYLCASSLRQASYNEQFFGPGTRLTVL.

This chain uses TRBV12-3 or TRBV12-4 with TRBJ2-1; TRBD1 matches at 11 bases. Losses at the gene ends were 3 bases for V and 6 bases for J; bases not matched to a gene: 13. The CDR3 runs to 18 residues. CDR3 sequence: CASSFLDRGRGWSNEQFF. CDR3 coding DNA: TGTGCCAGCAGTTTTTTGGACAGGGGGCGCGGTTGGTCCAATGAGCAGTTCTTC.

This chain connects TRBV15 to TRBJ2-4, with D uncertain. CDR1 LNHNV and CDR2 YYDKDF come from the germline V gene (reference sequence). The V end was cut by 0 bases, the J end by 8 bases, with 14 bases between. The CDR3 contains 15 residues. The CDR3 protein is CATSRDPVTADIQYF. As DNA, the CDR3 is TGTGCCACCAGCAGAGATCCTGTGACTGCGGACATTCAGTACTTC. Variable domain in full (rest from reference TRBV15 and TRBJ2-4): DAMVIQNPRYQVTQFGKPVTLSCSQTLNHNVMYWYQQKSSQAPKLLFHYYDKDFNNEADTPDNFQSRRPNTSFCFLDIRSPGLGDTAMYLCATSRDPVTADIQYFGAGTRLSVL.

This clonotype was detected only a few times. This chain uses TRBV7-3 with TRBJ2-5; 9 bases line up with TRBD2. This CDR3 contains 17 residues. Germline V lookup: CDR1 SGHTA, CDR2 FQGTGA. V gave up 6 bases and J gave up 1 base; unmatched junction bases: 12. The CDR3 reads CASSHSPLAGSQETQYF. The CDR3 region has the DNA TGTGCCAGCAGTCACTCGCCTCTAGCGGGAAGCCAAGAGACCCAGTACTTC.

In its sample, this clonotype was seen a few times. The chain employs TRBV12-3 or TRBV12-4 and TRBJ2-2; TRBD1 might be the D (7 bases). V lost 5 bases, J lost 4 bases, and 11 bases lay in between. This CDR3 spans 14 amino acids. The CDR3 loop reads CASSRQGGTGELFF. The DNA of the CDR3 is TGTGCCAGCAGTCGACAGGGAGGCACCGGGGAGCTGTTTTTT.

This clonotype was observed many times. J is TRBJ2-1 and V is TRBV12-5, with 8 bases lining up with TRBD2. Per germline, CDR1 LGHNT and CDR2 FRNRAP. The CDR3 is 15 residues long. The V segment lost 8 bases and the J segment 8 bases; nucleotides outside the gene matches: 14. In DNA form, the CDR3 reads TGTGCTAGTCCCCCCGAAGCGGGAGCTAGCGATGAGCAGTTCTTC. Its translation: CASPPEAGASDEQFF.

The chain has TRBV4-1 and TRBJ2-1, with 8 bases lining up with TRBD1. The V segment lost 1 base and the J segment 7 bases; nucleotides outside the gene matches: 6. Per the germline V gene, CDR1 is MGHRA and CDR2 is YSYEKL. CDR3 size: 15 residues. The CDR3: CASSQGGQGRNEQFF. The CDR3 nucleotides are TGCGCCAGCAGCCAAGGTGGACAGGGTAGGAATGAGCAGTTCTTC.

The CDR3 nucleotides read TGTGCCAGTACGGGGAGCGGCAATGAGCAGTTCTTC. Its protein product is CASTGSGNEQFF. The chain couples TRBV19 to TRBJ2-1; D is possibly TRBD2 (5 bases). V shed 7 bases and J shed 6 bases, with 10 bases lying between them. CDR1 LNHDA and CDR2 SQIVND come from the germline V gene (reference sequence). CDR3 size: 12 residues.

This clonotype came up a few times. The rearrangement links TRBV7-8 to TRBJ2-7; TRBD2 matches at 11 bases. This CDR3 comprises 15 residues. V was clipped by 3 bases and J by 4 bases; unmatched bases: 5. In germline, CDR1 is SGHVS, CDR2 FQNEAQ. CDR3 nucleotide sequence: TGTGCCAGCAGCTTCCCGGGACTAGCGGAGTACGAGCAGTACTTC. As protein: CASSFPGLAEYEQYF.